The source of this T cell receptor beta chain is a study of shared clonotypes between healthy human individuals. The study, taken as a whole, reports: Generation probabilities were higher for clonotypes shared across all four sorted-subset donors than for unshared ones. Larger richness was generally estimated for naive than memory subsets. The study's rarefaction showed incomplete sorted-subset sequencing despite large depth.

Replicate sorted-subset PCRs were loaded with 150 to 250 ng DNA, tens of thousands of T cell genomes. Using immunoSEQ multiplex PCR, the repertoire was profiled, and TCRdb retains in-frame clones only, with some absent. This table has 2,500,000 or so clones, approximately 92% appearing once. Germline V gives CDR1 MNHEY, CDR2 SVGAGI. The CDR3 spans 15 residues. Trimming took off 6 bases at V and 0 bases at J, with 12 bases between the two ends. With respect to this clone: No antigen is known for it.

Sequencing input: naive CD4+ T cells sorted from blood. Subset meaning: CD45RA+ positively selected. The source of this sequence is a man younger than 35 in good health. This sequence joins TRBV6-5 and TRBJ1-3; D uncertain. The CDR3 spells CASSPPGSSGNTIYF. The CDR3 region has the DNA TGTGCCAGCAGCCCACCCGGTAGCTCTGGAAACACCATATATTTT.